This is a list of T cell receptor beta chains from one sample in a study of T cell changes during pregnancy in multiple sclerosis. The repertoire was sequenced with immunoSEQ multiplex PCR; TCRdb's copy has only in-frame clones and lacks some. The repertoire has about 32,000 clones, roughly 91% of them found once; the top ten carry about 3.9%. The sequencing here drew on CD8+ T cells from peripheral blood mononuclear cells, taken in the second trimester of pregnancy. The source of these receptors is a female donor in good health, enrolled as a control in a pregnancy study. Each CDR3 is given with its conserved first and last residue. A D gene is named only where the DNA matches it firmly. Size is omitted from some rows. Given values are once, few, many or a class for expanded clones.

TRBJ2-1	.	TRBV7-6	15	TRBD2	CASSSSGGAYNEQFF	TGTGCCAGCAGCTCCAGCGGGGGGGCCTACAATGAGCAGTTCTTC
TRBJ1-3	.	TRBV7-6	15	.	CASSPLDSSGNTIYF	TGTGCCAGCAGCCCGCTAGACAGTTCTGGAAACACCATATATTTT
TRBJ1-2	.	TRBV27	12	.	CASSLGGNGYTF	TGTGCCAGCAGTTTAGGAGGGAATGGCTACACCTTC
TRBJ2-3	.	TRBV5-8	12	.	CARGRGADTQYF	TGTGCCAGGGGCAGGGGTGCAGATACGCAGTATTTT
TRBJ2-4	.	TRBV7-3	15	TRBD1	CASSASTGGGNIQYF	TGTGCCAGCAGCGCTTCGACAGGGGGCGGAAACATTCAGTACTTC
TRBJ1-1	.	TRBV6-6	13	.	CASSPQRVFGAFF	TGTGCCAGCAGTCCTCAACGGGTCTTCGGAGCTTTCTTT
TRBJ1-1	once	TRBV27	14	.	CATTSGLADTEAFF	TGTGCCACTACATCGGGACTAGCAGATACTGAAGCTTTCTTT
TRBJ1-5	.	TRBV7-9	12	.	CASSLINQPQHF	TGTGCCAGCAGCTTAATAAATCAGCCCCAGCATTTT
TRBJ1-1	.	TRBV9	15	TRBD1	CASSVDRGGGTEAFF	TGTGCCAGCAGCGTGGACAGGGGTGGAGGGACTGAAGCTTTCTTT
TRBJ2-1	once	TRBV19	16	TRBD2	CASMNGNGGAYNEQFF	TGTGCCAGTATGAATGGCAACGGGGGGGCCTACAATGAGCAGTTCTTC
TRBJ2-3	.	TRBV4-2	20	TRBD2	CASSQVHRTSGAKRTDTQYF	TGTGCCAGCAGCCAAGTGCACAGGACTAGCGGGGCCAAACGCACAGATACGCAGTATTTT
TRBJ1-2	.	TRBV4-3	12	.	CASSQDLAVYTF	TGCGCCAGCAGCCAAGATTTGGCGGTCTACACCTTC